Shown below are 18 T cell receptor beta chains from a single sample sequenced in a study of shared clonotypes between healthy human individuals. Profiled with immunoSEQ multiplex PCR; TCRdb holds only in-frame clones, not every one. The sample records about 1.5 million clones, roughly 95% being singletons. Sequencing was done on a sample of naive CD4+ T cells sorted from blood. The subset: CD45RA+ positively selected. The origin of the receptors is a man between 25 and 39 years old in good health.

The chain links TRBV12-5 to TRBJ2-2; 9 nucleotides align to TRBD2. The CDR3 sequence is 17 residues long. Unmatched junction bases numbered 9, after V lost 4 bases and J lost 3 bases. From germline, CDR1 is LGHNT and CDR2 FRNRAP. DNA for the CDR3: TGTGCTAGTGGTTCGCGCAGGGCGGGAGGGGACACCGGGGAGCTGTTTTTT. Its translation is CASGSRRAGGDTGELFF.

The chain carries TRBV18 and TRBJ2-7; a possible D gene is TRBD1 (6 bases). V dropped 2 bases and J dropped 3 bases, with 23 bases sitting between them. Germline V CDR1 and CDR2: KGHSH, LQKENI. The CDR3 contains 18 residues. CDR3 DNA sequence: TGTGCCAGCTCACCATCCCAGAACAGGGTCTTGTCAAGCTACGAGCAGTACTTC. Its translation: CASSPSQNRVLSSYEQYF.

The chain carries TRBV11-2 and TRBJ2-3; D call uncertain. Germline V gene sequence: CDR1 SGHAT, CDR2 FQNNGV. CDR3 length: 14 amino acids. V dropped 1 base and J dropped 2 bases, with 7 bases sitting between them. CDR3 sequence: CASSLGTFTDTQYF. For the CDR3, the DNA is TGTGCCAGCAGCTTAGGGACGTTCACAGATACGCAGTATTTT.

The chain carries TRBV30 and TRBJ1-4, with 8 bases matching TRBD1. Germline assignment: CDR1 GTSNPN and CDR2 SVGIG (reference sequence). Losses at the gene ends were 8 bases for V and 0 bases for J; bases not matched to a gene: 8. This CDR3 spans 15 amino acids. As DNA, the CDR3 is TGTGCCAGAGGTGGACAGGGATCAACTAATGAAAAACTGTTTTTT. Translating gives CARGGQGSTNEKLFF.

The V call is TRBV6-1, the J call TRBJ2-3; 14 nucleotides align to TRBD2. J lost 6 bases, V lost 9 bases, and 5 bases had no gene match. Germline CDR1 and CDR2: MNHNS and SASEGT. This CDR3 spans 14 amino acids. The CDR3 region is CASRLAGGTDTQYF. CDR3 DNA sequence: TGTGCCAGTCGACTAGCGGGAGGGACGGATACGCAGTATTTT.

This rearrangement joins TRBV28 to TRBJ1-2; D might be TRBD1 (5 bases). V lost 4 bases to trimming and J lost 4 bases, with 16 bases between them. The CDR3 consists of 15 residues. Germline V gene data show CDR1 as MDHEN and CDR2 as SYDVKM. CDR3 residues: CASSSPGSTFYGYTF. The CDR3 DNA follows: TGTGCCAGCAGTTCCCCAGGGAGTACATTCTATGGCTACACCTTC.

The rearrangement uses TRBV20-1 and TRBJ1-2; D remains unclear. CDR3 length equals 11 residues. Germline CDR1 DFQATT, CDR2 SNEGSKA (reference sequence). CDR3 coding DNA: TGCATTCCGAGGGCAGACTATGGCTACACCTTC. Translating gives CIPRADYGYTF.

This chain links TRBV5-1 with TRBJ2-7, with TRBD2 matching 7 bases. This CDR3 is 17 amino acids long. V lost 2 bases to trimming and J lost 7 bases; unmatched junction nucleotides: 18. CDR1 is SGHRS and CDR2 is YFSETQ in the germline V gene. CDR3 nucleotides: TGCGCCAGCAGCTTTTTCAGCGGGACCGTCGAATGGGGGGAGCAGTACTTC. Residues: CASSFFSGTVEWGEQYF. The complete variable domain, with remaining parts taken from reference TRBV5-1 and TRBJ2-7, reads KAGVTQTPRYLIKTRGQQVTLSCSPISGHRSVSWYQQTPGQGLQFLFEYFSETQRNKGNFPGRFSGRQFSNSRSEMNVSTLELGDSALYLCASSFFSGTVEWGEQYFGPGTRLTVT.

The V gene is TRBV9, the J gene TRBJ2-6, with D hard to call. The germline V and J ends were trimmed by 2 bases and 0 bases, with 6 bases remaining between them. CDR1 and CDR2 (germline): SGDLS, YYNGEE. CDR3 length: 15 amino acids. CDR3 coding DNA: TGTGCCAGCAGCGTCATGGGCTCTGGGGCCAACGTCCTGACTTTC. Its protein is CASSVMGSGANVLTF.

This chain connects TRBV30 to TRBJ1-5, with D uncertain. There are 13 residues in the CDR3. Per germline, CDR1 GTSNPN and CDR2 SVGIG (reference sequence). The V end was cut by 5 bases, the J end by 4 bases, with 12 bases between. The CDR3 here is CAWSDGVNQPQHF. CDR3 coding DNA: TGTGCCTGGTCCGACGGGGTTAATCAGCCCCAGCATTTT.

The chain employs TRBV18 and TRBJ2-2; 12 nucleotides match TRBD2. CDR1 is KGHSH and CDR2 is LQKENI in the germline V gene. Losses at the gene ends were 3 bases for V and 3 bases for J; bases not matched to a gene: 8. CDR3 length equals 18 residues. This CDR3 reads CASSPLLAGGQDTGELFF. The CDR3 bases are TGTGCCAGCTCACCCTTACTAGCGGGAGGACAGGACACCGGGGAGCTGTTTTTT.

This clone was seen once. The chain carries TRBV15 and TRBJ2-7; D tentatively reads TRBD1 or TRBD2 (5 bases each). The CDR3 is made up of 16 amino acids. The germline V and J ends were trimmed by 5 bases and 4 bases, with 21 bases remaining between them. CDR1 is LNHNV and CDR2 is YYDKDF in the germline V gene (reference sequence). The CDR3 spells CATSGRRDRARYEQYF. In DNA form, the CDR3 reads TGTGCCACCAGCGGACGCCGGGACCGGGCTCGGTACGAGCAGTACTTC.

The genes are TRBV19 and TRBJ2-3, with D maybe TRBD1 (6 bases). V was cut by 7 bases and J by 3 bases, with 11 bases left in between. The CDR3 spans 13 residues. CDR1 LNHDA and CDR2 SQIVND come from the germline V gene (reference sequence). The CDR3 DNA reads TGTGCCAGTATGGTCAGGGGAACAGATACGCAGTATTTT. It is translated as CASMVRGTDTQYF.

About this clone itself: Other DNA sequences from this sample encode an identical CDR3 as well. V is TRBV5-1 and J is TRBJ1-1; possibly TRBD1 for D (6 bases). The V end was cut by 5 bases, the J end by 1 base, with 12 bases between. In germline, CDR1 is SGHRS, CDR2 YFSETQ. This CDR3 is 14 amino acids long. In DNA, the CDR3 is TGCGCCAGCAGTTTCCGGACAGCGAACACTGAAGCTTTCTTT. This codes for CASSFRTANTEAFF.

The CDR3 loop is CASSLSRGWTDTQYF. CDR3 in DNA: TGCGCCAGCAGCTTGAGCAGGGGGTGGACAGATACGCAGTATTTT. V gene TRBV5-1 combines with J gene TRBJ2-3; TRBD1 matches at 7 bases. V was pared by 1 base and J by 3 bases, with 5 bases of the junction left unmatched. The length of the CDR3 is 15 residues. Germline lookup yields CDR1 SGHRS and CDR2 YFSETQ.

The chain employs TRBV9 and TRBJ2-7; 11 nucleotides agree with TRBD2. The germline V gene encodes CDR1 SGDLS and CDR2 YYNGEE. The CDR3 consists of 19 residues. V lost 0 bases and J lost 0; bases outside the gene matches: 11. This chain's CDR3 is CASSVVALAGVLPSYEQYF. CDR3 bases: TGTGCCAGCAGCGTAGTGGCACTAGCGGGAGTTCTTCCCTCCTACGAGCAGTACTTC.

The J gene is TRBJ2-2, the V gene TRBV6-5, with D hard to call. Germline V gene lookup returns CDR1 MNHEY and CDR2 SVGAGI. V lost 1 base and J 8 bases, leaving 8 bases between the germline ends. CDR3 length: 13 residues. The CDR3 region has the DNA TGTGCCAGCAGTTACTGGGTTTCGGGGGAGCTGTTTTTT. Translation: CASSYWVSGELFF.

This rearrangement joins TRBV11-3 to TRBJ2-5; 10 nucleotides match TRBD1. The V gene end was trimmed by 5 bases and the J gene end by 5 bases; junction bases not matched to a gene: 5. CDR1 is SGHNT, CDR2 YENEEA, per germline. This CDR3 is 14 amino acids long. Here the CDR3 reads CASSPTGGLETQYF. In DNA form, the CDR3 reads TGTGCCAGCAGCCCGACAGGGGGCCTTGAGACCCAGTACTTC.